Shown below are 27 T cell receptor beta chains from a single sample sequenced in a study of T cells in Graves' hyperthyroidism and ophthalmopathy. Amplification yielded TCR beta CDR3 regions, with RNA transcripts as the source. The HTBI set primed first-round TCR CDR3 RT-PCR. TCRdb analysed the multiplex PCR reads with MiXCR anew, one entry per CDR3 protein. The sample lists approximately 600,000 distinct CDR3 sequences; 16% were seen once. Specimen: blood. These receptors all come from a woman aged 25-40 years with Graves' hyperthyroidism.

The chain couples TRBV19 to TRBJ2-1; 11 bases map to TRBD2. V shed 2 bases and J 10 bases; nucleotides not matched to a gene: 4. CDR3 size: 14 residues. Germline assignment: CDR1 LNHDA and CDR2 SQIVND (reference sequence). The CDR3 DNA follows: TGTGCCAGTAGTATACTAGCGGGAGGAGGCGAGCAGTTCTTC. Its translation: CASSILAGGGEQFF.

This sequence joins TRBV28 and TRBJ1-5; a possible D gene is TRBD1 (5 bases). Germline CDR1 reads MDHEN; CDR2 reads SYDVKM. The V and J ends lost 5 bases and 4 bases respectively, with 12 bases between them. The CDR3 has 14 residues. This CDR3 is CASSGGPGNQPQHF. CDR3 nucleotides: TGTGCCAGCAGTGGGGGACCTGGAAATCAGCCCCAGCATTTT.

This clonotype was detected a few times. The chain combines TRBV10-3 with TRBJ2-7, with a tentative D call TRBD1 (6 bases). The CDR3 runs to 12 residues. Germline-derived CDR1 and CDR2 are ENHRY and SYGVKD. Trimming took off 0 bases at V and 9 bases at J, with 9 bases between the two ends. The CDR3 sequence is CAISESDSRQYF. CDR3 DNA: TGTGCCATCAGTGAGTCGGACAGCCGGCAGTACTTC.

V and J are TRBV19 and TRBJ1-1; 7 bases fit TRBD1. This CDR3 has 15 residues. From germline, CDR1 is LNHDA and CDR2 SQIVND (reference sequence). Trimming removed 3 bases from V and 11 bases from J; junction bases left unmatched: 15. CDR3 amino acids: CASSILLLDRRDAFF. CDR3 in DNA: TGTGCCAGTAGTATTCTGCTCCTGGACAGGCGGGACGCTTTCTTT.

The sample holds a few counts of this clonotype. The chain couples TRBV12-3 or TRBV12-4 to TRBJ1-3; D is possibly TRBD1 (5 bases). The CDR3 extends over 16 amino acids. V shed 1 base and J shed 4 bases, with 14 bases lying between them. The CDR3 nucleotides read TGTGCCAGCAGTTTAGAGCCGACAGTGATAGGAAACACCATATATTTT. Amino acid sequence: CASSLEPTVIGNTIYF.

This clonotype was detected ten times or more. This chain links TRBV5-1 with TRBJ2-1; D possibly corresponds to TRBD2 (5 bases). V lost 0 bases to trimming and J lost 10 bases, with 8 bases between them. CDR1 and CDR2 from the germline V gene are SGHRS and YFSETQ. This CDR3 contains 12 residues. The DNA of the CDR3 is TGCGCCAGCAGCTTGGCAGAGGGAGAGCAGTTCTTC. Its translation is CASSLAEGEQFF.

In this sample, this clonotype turned up many times. The rearrangement uses TRBV7-9 and TRBJ2-1; 9 nucleotides align to TRBD2. The CDR3 has 17 residues. Trimming at V came to 5 bases and at J to 10 bases, leaving 18 bases not matched to a gene. The germline V gene has CDR1 SEHNR and CDR2 FQNEAQ (reference sequence). In DNA, the CDR3 is TGTGCCAGCAGCCCCACTAGCGGGTTTAACGAGGGTAGAGAGCAGTTCTTC. This sequence encodes CASSPTSGFNEGREQFF.

This clonotype was counted between two and nine times. V is TRBV27 and J is TRBJ1-4, with 7 positions matching TRBD1. The CDR3 has 15 amino acids. Germline assignment: CDR1 MNHEY and CDR2 SMNVEV (reference sequence). J gave up 0 bases and V 5 bases, and 3 bases lay outside the gene matches. The CDR3 DNA reads TGTGCCAGCAGTGTGCAGGGGGCAACTAATGAAAAACTGTTTTTT. This encodes CASSVQGATNEKLFF. Full variable domain (rest looked up from reference TRBV27 and TRBJ1-4): EAQVTQNPRYLITVTGKKLTVTCSQNMNHEYMSWYRQDPGLGLRQIYYSMNVEVTDKGDVPEGYKVSRKEKRNFPLILESPSPNQTSLYFCASSVQGATNEKLFFGSGTQLSVL.

This clonotype was recorded many times. This sequence joins TRBV28 and TRBJ1-5; D ambiguous. With 10 bases removed from V and 1 base from J, the gap between germline ends came to 8 bases. CDR3 length: 12 residues. Germline-derived CDR1 and CDR2 are MDHEN and SYDVKM. The CDR3 region is CATRKSNQPQHF. The CDR3 DNA sequence: TGTGCCACCCGAAAGAGCAATCAGCCCCAGCATTTT.

The V call is TRBV20-1, the J call TRBJ2-7; TRBD2 aligns across 8 bases. In germline, CDR1 is DFQATT, CDR2 SNEGSKA (reference sequence). The CDR3 is 14 residues long. V dropped 3 bases and J dropped 0; count of bases not matched to a gene: 4. CDR3 in DNA: TGCAGTGCTAGCGGAGCGGGGGTCTCCTACGAGCAGTACTTC. As protein: CSASGAGVSYEQYF.

The chain joins TRBV28 to TRBJ1-6, with D uncertain. Per germline, CDR1 MDHEN and CDR2 SYDVKM. V was clipped by 2 bases and J by 5 bases, with 13 bases between them. The length of the CDR3 is 16 residues. CDR3 residues: CASSLGSRPDNSPLHF. Written as DNA, the CDR3 is TGTGCCAGCAGTTTAGGCAGCCGCCCAGATAATTCACCCCTCCACTTT.

This clonotype appeared many times. The chain is built from TRBV6-2 or TRBV6-3 and TRBJ2-1; 15 bases agree with TRBD2. CDR1 and CDR2 from the germline V gene are MNHEY and SVGEGT. Trimming cost V 4 bases and J 5 bases; bases outside gene matches: 6. This CDR3 spans 17 amino acids. The CDR3, as DNA: TGTGCCAGCAGTTTCCTGGGACTAGCGGGAGGAGACAATGAGCAGTTCTTC. Amino acids: CASSFLGLAGGDNEQFF.

This clonotype has more than one count but fewer than ten. The V and J genes are TRBV24-1 and TRBJ2-5; 7 bases line up with TRBD1. V shed 4 bases and J 5 bases; nucleotides not matched to a gene: 9. This CDR3 comprises 15 residues. Per the germline V gene, CDR1 is KGHDR and CDR2 is SFDVKD. For the CDR3, the DNA is TGTGCCACCAGTGACCCGGGACAGCGGATGGAGACCCAGTACTTC. This translates into CATSDPGQRMETQYF.

V gene TRBV28 combines with J gene TRBJ2-7; 10 nucleotides line up with TRBD1. Germline V lookup: CDR1 MDHEN, CDR2 SYDVKM. The V segment lost 6 bases and the J segment 2 bases; nucleotides outside the gene matches: 13. The CDR3 has 17 residues. CDR3: CASRPGQGFQWPYEQYF. The CDR3 DNA is TGTGCCAGCAGGCCGGGACAGGGGTTCCAGTGGCCCTACGAGCAGTACTTC. The full variable domain, its missing parts supplied by reference TRBV28 and TRBJ2-7, is DVKVTQSSRYLVKRTGEKVFLECVQDMDHENMFWYRQDPGLGLRLIYFSYDVKMKEKGDIPEGYSVSREKKERFSLILESASTNQTSMYLCASRPGQGFQWPYEQYFGPGTRLTVT.

This clonotype was picked up many times. The CDR3 region is CAWSVQGTSGQFF. The DNA of the CDR3 is TGTGCCTGGAGTGTACAGGGGACTAGCGGGCAGTTCTTC. The chain combines TRBV30 with TRBJ2-1; the match to TRBD2 covers 11 bases. Looked up from germline, CDR1 is GTSNPN and CDR2 is SVGIG (reference sequence). V dropped 0 bases and J dropped 12; count of bases not matched to a gene: 4. The CDR3 loop spans 13 amino acids. The complete variable domain, with remaining parts taken from reference TRBV30 and TRBJ2-1, reads SQTIHQWPATLVQPVGSPLSLECTVEGTSNPNLYWYRQAAGRGLQLLFYSVGIGQISSEVPQNLSASRPQDRQFILSSKKLLLSDSGFYLCAWSVQGTSGQFFGPGTRLTVL.

V usage is TRBV6-2 or TRBV6-3 and J usage is TRBJ1-5; 7 bases align to TRBD1. V lost 2 bases and J lost 0; bases outside the gene matches: 7. CDR1 is MNHEY and CDR2 is SVGEGT in the germline V gene. The CDR3 is 17 residues long. CDR3 amino acids: CASSYGGTAISNQPQHF. CDR3 DNA sequence: TGTGCCAGCAGTTACGGAGGGACAGCAATTAGCAATCAGCCCCAGCATTTT.

This clonotype was seen ten or more times. V usage is TRBV5-1 and J usage is TRBJ1-1; tentatively, D is TRBD1 (6 bases). Per the germline V gene, CDR1 is SGHRS and CDR2 is YFSETQ. The CDR3 consists of 13 residues. V lost 3 bases and J lost 5, with 11 bases in between. CDR3 amino acids: CASSSSRGTEAFF. CDR3 DNA: TGCGCCAGCAGCTCTTCCAGGGGAACTGAAGCTTTCTTT. Complete variable domain (other parts from reference TRBV5-1 and TRBJ1-1): KAGVTQTPRYLIKTRGQQVTLSCSPISGHRSVSWYQQTPGQGLQFLFEYFSETQRNKGNFPGRFSGRQFSNSRSEMNVSTLELGDSALYLCASSSSRGTEAFFGQGTRLTVV.

The gene calls are TRBV20-1 and TRBJ2-1, with D perhaps matching TRBD1 (6 bases). The CDR3 runs 14 residues. The V gene's germline CDR1 is DFQATT and CDR2 SNEGSKA (reference sequence). V was trimmed by 5 bases and J by 5 bases, leaving 16 bases between them. CDR3 sequence (DNA): TGCAGTGCTTTGGACAGAGTCAGAAACAATGAGCAGTTCTTC. Translation: CSALDRVRNNEQFF.

This clonotype was counted many times. The CDR3, as DNA: TGTGCCAGCTCACTATCAGGGGGAAGAGAGACCCAGTACTTC. It specifies CASSLSGGRETQYF. The chain uses TRBV18 and TRBJ2-5; 7 bases agree with TRBD1. This CDR3 has 14 amino acids. The V gene's germline CDR1 is KGHSH and CDR2 LQKENI. The V and J ends lost 4 bases and 4 bases, in that order; junction bases with no gene match: 6.

The chain combines TRBV19 with TRBJ1-1; possible D gene TRBD1, 6 bases. Deletions cut 5 bases from V and 7 bases from J, with 17 bases between. CDR1 is LNHDA, CDR2 SQIVND, per germline (reference sequence). This CDR3 is built from 14 residues. This chain's CDR3 is CASSFQGYMGEAFF. The CDR3 DNA is TGTGCCAGTAGTTTCCAGGGGTATATGGGTGAAGCTTTCTTT.

This clonotype was seen many times. The CDR3 coding sequence is TGTGCCTGGAGTGTAGGCTTCACAGATACGCAGTATTTT. Protein: CAWSVGFTDTQYF. The chain couples TRBV30 to TRBJ2-3; D ambiguous. Germline assignment: CDR1 GTSNPN and CDR2 SVGIG (reference sequence). The CDR3 covers 13 residues. V gave up 0 bases and J gave up 2 bases, with 6 bases separating them.

A word on this clonotype: No conserved phenylalanine or tryptophan ends this CDR3, so it is likely a read error. V usage is TRBV28 and J usage is TRBJ2-5; 7 bases line up with TRBD1. The trim removed 5 bases at V and 3 bases at J, leaving 6 bases unmatched. Germline assignment: CDR1 MDHEN and CDR2 SYDVKM. The CDR3 is 14 amino acids. CDR3 protein: CASSGRQGKETQYL. The CDR3 DNA sequence: TGTGCCAGCAGTGGGCGACAGGGAAAAGAGACCCAGTACTTA.

The chain joins TRBV5-1 to TRBJ2-7, with no clear D. V was cut by 0 bases and J by 5 bases, with 15 bases left in between. The CDR3 loop spans 15 amino acids. The V gene's germline CDR1 is SGHRS and CDR2 YFSETQ. CDR3 residues: CASSLGRTSYDEQYF. In DNA, the CDR3 is TGCGCCAGCAGCTTGGGACGTACCTCCTACGACGAGCAGTACTTC.

This clonotype was observed many times. The V gene is TRBV28, the J gene TRBJ2-5, with no clear D. From germline, CDR1 is MDHEN and CDR2 SYDVKM. This CDR3 spans 16 amino acids. V was trimmed by 3 bases and J by 8 bases, leaving 22 bases between them. The CDR3 loop reads CASSFNTGRVRSTQYF. In DNA form, the CDR3 reads TGTGCCAGCAGTTTCAACACCGGACGGGTTAGGAGTACCCAGTACTTC. Full variable domain (missing parts from reference TRBV28 and TRBJ2-5): DVKVTQSSRYLVKRTGEKVFLECVQDMDHENMFWYRQDPGLGLRLIYFSYDVKMKEKGDIPEGYSVSREKKERFSLILESASTNQTSMYLCASSFNTGRVRSTQYFGPGTRLLVL.

This clonotype showed up just a few times. At one end, the junction sequence differs from germline, possibly due to a read error. The chain couples TRBV29-1 to TRBJ1-1; D gene uncertain. CDR1 SQVTM and CDR2 ANQGSEA come from the germline V gene. This CDR3 is 12 amino acids long. This chain's CDR3 is CSVDKENTETFF. In DNA form, the CDR3 reads TGCAGCGTTGACAAGGAGAACACTGAAACTTTCTTT.

This clonotype was observed at least ten times. This chain connects TRBV2 to TRBJ1-1, with D unclear. Germline V lookup: CDR1 SNHLY, CDR2 FYNNEI. The CDR3 runs to 13 residues. Trimming left V 4 bases short and J 1 base short, with 7 bases between. CDR3 nucleotides: TGTGCCAGCAGTGTAGCGCAGAACACTGAAGCTTTCTTT. This gives the protein CASSVAQNTEAFF.

This clonotype was seen ten or more times. The chain uses TRBV10-3 and TRBJ2-1; 9 positions agree with TRBD2. The CDR3 loop spans 11 amino acids. Trimming cost V 9 bases and J 9 bases; bases outside gene matches: 3. CDR1 and CDR2 (germline): ENHRY, SYGVKD. CDR3 DNA sequence: TGTGCCATGGCGACTAGCGGTGAGCAGTTCTTC. Translation: CAMATSGEQFF.